The 8 T cell receptor beta chains below all came from one sample that was sequenced in a study of blood T cell repertoires in COVID-19. Assay: immunoSEQ multiplex PCR; the TCRdb copy retains only in-frame clones and omits some. The sample shows about 120,000 clones, around 88% of them seen only once. Sequencing was carried out using peripheral blood. The receptor source for this set is a woman aged 45-65 years with active or convalescent COVID-19.

V gene TRBV9 combines with J gene TRBJ1-2; possibly TRBD1 for D (6 bases). The V end was cut by 4 bases, the J end by 4 bases, with 11 bases between. This CDR3 contains 13 residues. Per germline, CDR1 SGDLS and CDR2 YYNGEE. In DNA form, the CDR3 reads TGTGCCAGCAGCCCCAGGGGTAGCTATGGCTACACCTTC. Protein product: CASSPRGSYGYTF. Full variable domain (rest looked up from reference TRBV9 and TRBJ1-2): DSGVTQTPKHLITATGQRVTLRCSPRSGDLSVYWYQQSLDQGLQFLIQYYNGEERAKGNILERFSAQQFPDLHSELNLSSLELGDSALYFCASSPRGSYGYTFGSGTRLTVV.

This chain connects TRBV6-1 to TRBJ2-5; TRBD2 matches at 8 bases. Trimming at V came to 2 bases and at J to 3 bases, leaving 11 bases not matched to a gene. The CDR3 contains 17 residues. CDR1 is MNHNS, CDR2 SASEGT, per germline. CDR3 sequence (DNA): TGTGCCAGCAGTGAAACCGCCTTGCTAGCGGGCGAAGAGACCCAGTACTTC. This translates into CASSETALLAGEETQYF.

The gene calls are TRBV5-6 and TRBJ1-4, with D unclear. CDR1 is SGHDT, CDR2 YYEEEE, per germline. The CDR3 has 12 amino acids. V lost 0 bases, J lost 11 bases, and 8 bases lay in between. For the CDR3, the DNA is TGTGCCAGCAGCTTGGGACGGCGGAAACTGTTTTTT. Residues: CASSLGRRKLFF. Drawing the rest from reference TRBV5-6 and TRBJ1-4, the complete variable domain is DAGVTQSPTHLIKTRGQQVTLRCSPKSGHDTVSWYQQALGQGPQFIFQYYEEEERQRGNFPDRFSGHQFPNYSSELNVNALLLGDSALYLCASSLGRRKLFFGSGTQLSVL.

The chain has TRBV5-1 and TRBJ2-3; 9 bases are shared with TRBD1. This CDR3 has 13 residues. The trim removed 7 bases at V and 2 bases at J, leaving 2 bases unmatched. In germline, CDR1 is SGHRS, CDR2 YFSETQ. The CDR3 region is CASGQGNTDTQYF. The CDR3 bases are TGCGCCAGCGGACAGGGGAACACAGATACGCAGTATTTT. Looking up the rest from reference TRBV5-1 and TRBJ2-3 gives the full variable domain: KAGVTQTPRYLIKTRGQQVTLSCSPISGHRSVSWYQQTPGQGLQFLFEYFSETQRNKGNFPGRFSGRQFSNSRSEMNVSTLELGDSALYLCASGQGNTDTQYFGPGTRLTVL.

The chain is built from TRBV28 and TRBJ2-7; 9 positions match TRBD1. Unmatched junction bases numbered 3, after V lost 6 bases and J lost 0 bases. The CDR3 loop spans 14 amino acids. Germline assignment: CDR1 MDHEN and CDR2 SYDVKM. CDR3 DNA sequence: TGTGCCAGCAGAAGACAGGGGGGCTCCTACGAGCAGTACTTC. Protein sequence: CASRRQGGSYEQYF.

The chain is built from TRBV14 and TRBJ2-1, with 8 bases that match TRBD2. Germline lookup yields CDR1 SGHDN and CDR2 FVKESK. The CDR3 covers 15 residues. J was trimmed by 6 bases and V by 1 base; bases with no gene match: 5. The CDR3 spells CASSQGGSGANEQFF. CDR3 nucleotide sequence: TGTGCCAGCAGCCAAGGGGGTAGCGGGGCCAATGAGCAGTTCTTC.

The chain has TRBV5-1 and TRBJ1-1; D is uncertain. Looked up from germline, CDR1 is SGHRS and CDR2 is YFSETQ. This CDR3 has 21 residues. Trimming left V 0 bases short and J 0 bases short, with 27 bases between. CDR3 nucleotide sequence: TGCGCCAGCAGCTTGGGCCTGGCAGGAAGACCCCGGCGGAGGATGAACACTGAAGCTTTCTTT. Protein sequence: CASSLGLAGRPRRRMNTEAFF.

The chain is built from TRBV20-1 and TRBJ2-3, with D possibly being TRBD2 (5 bases). The length of the CDR3 is 12 residues. V lost 3 bases to trimming and J lost 10 bases, with 14 bases between them. In germline, CDR1 is DFQATT, CDR2 SNEGSKA (reference sequence). CDR3 loop: CSASEIANAQYF. In DNA form, the CDR3 reads TGCAGTGCTAGTGAAATAGCGAATGCGCAGTATTTT.